This T cell receptor beta chain was obtained from a study of blood T cell repertoires in COVID-19. This table comes from immunoSEQ multiplex PCR, and its TCRdb copy is limited to in-frame clones, with some not included. The sample shows about 62,000 clones, 75% to 90% of them seen only once. This CDR3 comprises 16 residues. Between the trimmed V and J ends, which lost 3 bases and 4 bases, there was a span of 15 bases. Germline V gene sequence: CDR1 MDHEN, CDR2 SYDVKM. Specimen: peripheral blood. The sequence derives from a woman between 55 and 75 years old with COVID-19, enrolled during active disease. This chain links TRBV28 with TRBJ1-4; the D gene is possibly TRBD1 (6 bases). The chain's CDR3 is CASSLPIGTINEKLFF. As DNA, the CDR3 is TGTGCCAGCAGTTTGCCGATAGGGACAATTAATGAAAAACTGTTTTTT.